This T cell receptor (beta chain) was sequenced for a study of T cell responses to AZD1222 COVID-19 vaccine. CDR1 and CDR2 (germline): MGHRA, YSYEKL. The CDR3 sequence is 17 residues long. Overall study results and limits: Unmutated regions of variants are reportedly targeted by nearly half of spike-specific TCRs. Only a handful of individuals given AZD1222 were seropositive at baseline. It should be noted that donors were predominantly white British and more often female, and clonal diversity was possibly underestimated.

Some clones are missing from TCRdb's copy, which holds only in-frame ones; the method was immunoSEQ multiplex PCR. The profile shows approximately 150,000 clones, 80% to 95% of them singletons. About this clone: Its antigen remains unidentified. The junction does not match germline at one end; this may be a read error.

The material was peripheral blood, obtained on day 0 of AZD1222 vaccination. This sequence joins TRBV4-1 and TRBJ2-1, with 8 bases aligning to TRBD1. This clonotype was sampled from an adult in good health. CDR3 region: CSSSQDPPGGWINEQFF. DNA of the CDR3: TGCTCCAGCAGCCAAGATCCCCCAGGGGGCTGGATCAATGAGCAGTTCTTC.